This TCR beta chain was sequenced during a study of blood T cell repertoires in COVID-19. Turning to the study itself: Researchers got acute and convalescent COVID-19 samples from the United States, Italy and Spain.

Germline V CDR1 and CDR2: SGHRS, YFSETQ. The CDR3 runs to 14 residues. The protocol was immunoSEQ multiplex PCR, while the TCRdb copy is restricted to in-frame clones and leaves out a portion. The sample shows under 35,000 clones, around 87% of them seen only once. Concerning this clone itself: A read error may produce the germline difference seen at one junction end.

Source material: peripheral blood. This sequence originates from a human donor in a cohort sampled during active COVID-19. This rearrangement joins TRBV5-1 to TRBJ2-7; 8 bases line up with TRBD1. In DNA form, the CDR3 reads TGCGCCAGCAGCTCAGGACAGGGCTCCAACGAGCAGTACTTC. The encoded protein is CASSSGQGSNEQYF.